A single TCR beta chain is shown here with its context. Its matching antigen is unknown. The data belong to a study of cytomegalovirus exposure and HLA in healthy donors. Study-level background: Membership in the Caucasian-associated ancestry cluster was found for 65% to 85% of around 380 genotyped donors.

The V and J ends lost 1 base and 2 bases, in that order; junction bases with no gene match: 3. The germline V gene encodes CDR1 SGHTS and CDR2 YDEGEE. The CDR3 has 18 amino acids. Study-level results: TCR beta chains associated with HLA were, in a later analysis, more clonally expanded than equally common others. It was reported that TCR beta sequences correctly inferred the HLA-A and HLA-B alleles for most subjects.

This PCR relied on a set of 60 Vbeta primers and 13 Jbeta primers. Sequenced by immunoSEQ multiplex PCR; TCRdb stores in-frame clones only, minus some. Of 150,000 to 200,000 clones in the sample, over 70% were seen once. This chain links TRBV5-8 with TRBJ2-1; TRBD2 aligns across 16 bases. Material for sequencing was PBMCs. The source of this sequence is a man aged 25 to 40 in good health and CMV-seronegative. The CDR3 sequence: CASSLQGLAGGPYNEQFF. CDR3 nucleotides: TGTGCCAGCAGCTTGCAGGGACTAGCGGGAGGGCCCTACAATGAGCAGTTCTTC.